The 23 T cell receptor beta chains listed next were all sequenced from one sample in a study of blood T cells in healthy people across ages. Through a sample-barcoded 5' primer and a J-beta primer mix, a second PCR was run for roughly 7 to 11 cycles. TCRdb reprocessed the 5' RACE reads via MiXCR and lists one record per CDR3 protein. Of about 800,000 distinct CDR3 sequences in the sample, 46% were seen once. The sequenced sample was blood. These receptors were taken from an elderly man in good health.

The chain combines TRBV4-2 with TRBJ2-2; 7 nucleotides agree with TRBD1. The CDR3 has 15 amino acids. The V gene end was trimmed by 6 bases and the J gene end by 7 bases; junction bases not matched to a gene: 11. Germline CDR1 LGHNA, CDR2 YNFKEQ. For the CDR3, the DNA is TGTGCCAGCAGTAAAAACAGGGGAATAGGCGGGGAGCTGTTTTTT. Protein product: CASSKNRGIGGELFF.

The genes are TRBV30 and TRBJ2-1, with 9 bases lining up with TRBD2. The V gene's germline CDR1 is GTSNPN and CDR2 SVGIG (reference sequence). CDR3 length equals 14 residues. After removal of 1 base from V and 8 bases from J, the junction contained 6 bases not matched to a gene. The CDR3 loop is CAWSAGLAIDEQFF. CDR3 nucleotide sequence: TGTGCCTGGAGTGCCGGACTAGCGATTGATGAGCAGTTCTTC.

This clonotype appeared a few times. The chain carries TRBV6-2 or TRBV6-3 and TRBJ2-4, with 9 bases that match TRBD1. V lost 8 bases, J lost 7 bases, and 9 bases stayed unmatched. CDR1 MNHEY and CDR2 SVGEGT come from the germline V gene. This CDR3 contains 14 residues. CDR3: CASGPGQGRNIQYF. The CDR3 nucleotides are TGTGCCAGCGGACCGGGACAGGGCCGGAACATTCAGTACTTC.

This clonotype was seen only a few times. V and J are TRBV5-4 and TRBJ2-1; TRBD2 matches at 9 bases. J gave up 5 bases and V 6 bases, and 18 bases lay outside the gene matches. The CDR3 contains 18 residues. Germline V gene lookup returns CDR1 SGHNT and CDR2 YYREEE (reference sequence). This CDR3 reads CASNPLGGIAGANNEQFF. The CDR3 nucleotides are TGTGCCAGCAACCCGTTAGGGGGCATAGCGGGAGCCAACAATGAGCAGTTCTTC. The whole variable domain, remainder taken from reference TRBV5-4 and TRBJ2-1, is ETGVTQSPTHLIKTRGQQVTLRCSSQSGHNTVSWYQQALGQGPQFIFQYYREEENGRGNFPPRFSGLQFPNYSSELNVNALELDDSALYLCASNPLGGIAGANNEQFFGPGTRLTVL.

This rearrangement joins TRBV5-4 to TRBJ1-1; D remains ambiguous. The CDR3 is made up of 14 amino acids. Germline values: CDR1 SGHNT, CDR2 YYREEE (reference sequence). V was clipped by 4 bases and J by 1 base, with 11 bases between them. CDR3 sequence: CASSQPTRNTEAFF. CDR3 nucleotides: TGTGCCAGCAGCCAACCTACTCGGAACACTGAAGCTTTCTTT.

This clonotype has at least ten counts. This clone may be a read error of a much larger clone one base away. As DNA, the CDR3 is TGCAGTGCTGATACAGGGGGCGCCGATGGCTACACCTTC. Translating it yields CSADTGGADGYTF. The chain joins TRBV20-1 to TRBJ1-2, with TRBD1 matching 9 bases. V lost 5 bases, J lost 6 bases, and 7 bases stayed unmatched. CDR1 DFQATT and CDR2 SNEGSKA come from the germline V gene (reference sequence). The CDR3 loop spans 13 amino acids.

The CDR3 DNA follows: TGTGCCAGCAGCTTAGAAGTTTTGGGGATATACTGCTACGAGCAGTACTTC. This gives the protein CASSLEVLGIYCYEQYF. The chain links TRBV7-2 to TRBJ2-4; D is ambiguous. Gene TRBJ2-7 matches the end of the DNA better, so the J call may be wrong. The CDR3 spans 17 residues. CDR1 is SGHTA and CDR2 is FQGNSA in the germline V gene.

This clonotype appeared a few times. The chain combines TRBV5-4 with TRBJ1-2; D remains ambiguous. V was shortened by 1 base and J by 4 bases, with 11 bases between the two germline ends. The CDR3 extends over 14 amino acids. Germline CDR1 reads SGHNT; CDR2 reads YYREEE (reference sequence). Written as DNA, the CDR3 is TGTGCCAGCAGCTTGACCCGGCAGACCTATGGCTACACCTTC. Protein sequence: CASSLTRQTYGYTF.

Turning to this clonotype: One junction end does not reproduce the germline sequence, and a read error may be involved. The chain couples TRBV7-3 to TRBJ2-1, with 10 nucleotides matching TRBD2. This CDR3 has 22 amino acids. Germline values: CDR1 SGHTA, CDR2 FQGTGA. The chain's CDR3 is CAGSLTLASGSLTHVSYNEQFF. The DNA for the CDR3 is TGTGCCGGCAGCTTAACTTTGGCTAGCGGGAGTTTAACCCACGTCTCCTACAATGAGCAGTTCTTC. Full variable domain (remainder filled in from reference TRBV7-3 and TRBJ2-1): GAGVSQTPSNKVTEKGKYVELRCDPISGHTALYWYRQSLGQGPEFLIYFQGTGAADDSGLPNDRFFAVRPEGSVSTLKIQRTERGDSAVYLCAGSLTLASGSLTHVSYNEQFFGPGTRLTVL.

The table lists this clonotype with many counts. The chain carries TRBV6-4 and TRBJ2-1; 9 bases align to TRBD1. The CDR3 contains 15 residues. The ends lost 5 bases at V and 4 bases at J; junction bases unmatched: 6. The germline gives CDR1 MRHNA, CDR2 SNTAGT. CDR3 sequence reads: CASSYTGTGYNEQFF. The CDR3 bases are TGTGCCAGCAGTTACACCGGGACAGGGTACAATGAGCAGTTCTTC.

The chain uses TRBV7-3 and TRBJ2-3; D is tentatively TRBD1 or TRBD2 (5 bases each). The germline CDR1 and CDR2 sequences are SGHTA and FQGTGA. With 5 bases removed from V and 5 bases from J, the gap between germline ends came to 14 bases. CDR3 length: 14 amino acids. The CDR3 DNA sequence: TGTGCCAGCAGCCTCGCAGGGAGAGGAGATACGCAGTATTTT. Translated: CASSLAGRGDTQYF.

The rearrangement links TRBV15 to TRBJ1-4, with 7 bases matching TRBD1. Trimming took 0 bases from V and 8 from J; bases not matched to a gene: 0. This CDR3 comprises 13 residues. Germline-derived CDR1 and CDR2 are LNHNV and YYDKDF (reference sequence). This chain's CDR3 is CATSRDRGEKLFF. As DNA, the CDR3 is TGTGCCACCAGCAGAGACAGGGGGGAAAAACTGTTTTTT.

This clonotype has only a few counts. The chain combines TRBV10-3 with TRBJ2-1; no clear D. The CDR3 is 14 amino acids. The germline gives CDR1 ENHRY, CDR2 SYGVKD. Trimming took off 10 bases at V and 4 bases at J, with 17 bases between the two ends. For the CDR3, the DNA is TGTGCCACCGAGGTCCCGAAACCTTACAATGAGCAGTTCTTC. The encoded protein is CATEVPKPYNEQFF.

This chain joins TRBV4-1 and TRBJ2-5; D gene uncertain. Trimming pared 0 bases from V and 5 bases from J, leaving 13 bases between. Germline V lookup: CDR1 MGHRA, CDR2 YSYEKL. This CDR3 spans 15 amino acids. CDR3 in DNA: TGCGCCAGCAGCCAAGATCCACTAAGTAGGGAGACCCAGTACTTC. Protein: CASSQDPLSRETQYF.

This clonotype has only a few counts. One junction end does not reproduce the germline sequence, and a read error may be involved. The rearrangement joins TRBV30 to TRBJ2-7; TRBD2 might be the D (6 bases). The germline V gene has CDR1 GTSNPN and CDR2 SVGIG (reference sequence). This CDR3 is built from 12 residues. The CDR3 spells CTWSGDSRVQYF. The DNA of the CDR3 is TGTACCTGGAGTGGGGACTCACGAGTGCAGTACTTC.

This sequence joins TRBV20-1 and TRBJ2-4; D gene ambiguous. Germline CDR1 DFQATT, CDR2 SNEGSKA (reference sequence). The CDR3 has 13 amino acids. Trimming cost V 2 bases and J 0 bases, with 5 bases left between them. CDR3 residues: CSARSEAKNIQYF. In DNA form, the CDR3 reads TGCAGTGCTAGAAGTGAAGCCAAAAACATTCAGTACTTC.

This clonotype has a handful of counts. The gene calls are TRBV2 and TRBJ2-5; a possible D gene is TRBD2 (5 bases). Trimming shortened V by 8 bases and J by 5 bases, and 18 bases separated the two germline ends. CDR3 length: 14 amino acids. CDR1 and CDR2 from the germline V gene are SNHLY and FYNNEI. The CDR3 nucleotides are TGTGCCAGCCGAGGGCTAACTCCCGGGGAGACCCAGTACTTC. It yields the protein CASRGLTPGETQYF.

This clonotype was detected once. The chain recombines TRBV29-1 with TRBJ1-1, with D unclear. This CDR3 has 13 residues. The germline V and J ends were trimmed by 7 bases and 1 base, with 13 bases remaining between them. The germline CDR1 and CDR2 sequences are SQVTM and ANQGSEA. The CDR3 region is CSEIDPGNTEAFF. In DNA, the CDR3 is TGCAGCGAGATCGATCCGGGGAACACTGAAGCTTTCTTT.

This clonotype has a count of ten or more. The chain carries TRBV20-1 and TRBJ2-7; tentatively, D is TRBD2 (5 bases). Deletions cut 7 bases from V and 0 bases from J, with 16 bases between. The CDR3 contains 14 residues. The germline V gene has CDR1 DFQATT and CDR2 SNEGSKA (reference sequence). In DNA, the CDR3 is TGCAGTGGAGTAGTGGGAGCACGCTCCTACGAGCAGTACTTC. The encoded protein is CSGVVGARSYEQYF.

This clonotype was picked up a small number of times. The chain uses TRBV20-1 and TRBJ1-1; D is ambiguous. The CDR3 runs 11 residues. V lost 5 bases to trimming and J lost 3 bases, with 7 bases between them. Germline V lookup: CDR1 DFQATT, CDR2 SNEGSKA (reference sequence). DNA for the CDR3: TGCAGTGCTCTTATGGACACTGAAGCTTTCTTT. This codes for CSALMDTEAFF.

This clonotype was seen more than once but under ten times. The chain has TRBV7-2 and TRBJ1-5; D unresolved. Germline assignment: CDR1 SGHTA and CDR2 FQGNSA. Trimming removed 2 bases at V and 4 bases at J, with 6 bases between. The CDR3 has 13 residues. The CDR3 DNA reads as TGTGCCAGCAGCTTAAGTGCGAATCAGCCCCAGCATTTT. It yields the protein CASSLSANQPQHF.

This clonotype occurred once. The rearrangement links TRBV7-6 to TRBJ1-1; 8 bases are shared with TRBD1. There are 17 residues in the CDR3. Germline V CDR1 and CDR2: SGHVS, FNYEAQ. Germline trimming cut 2 bases from V and 4 bases from J; bases unmatched to any gene: 12. As DNA, the CDR3 is TGTGCCAGCAGCTTAAACCCCCCTGGACAGGGAACCACTGAAGCTTTCTTT. This encodes CASSLNPPGQGTTEAFF.

The sample holds a few counts of this clonotype. The J gene is TRBJ2-5, the V gene TRBV12-3 or TRBV12-4; perhaps D is TRBD1 or TRBD2 (5 bases each). V dropped 6 bases and J dropped 0 bases, with 17 bases sitting between them. The CDR3 loop spans 16 amino acids. The CDR3, as DNA: TGTGCCAGCAGCCTCCCAGGGACCAAATACCAAGAGACCCAGTACTTC. Its translation: CASSLPGTKYQETQYF.